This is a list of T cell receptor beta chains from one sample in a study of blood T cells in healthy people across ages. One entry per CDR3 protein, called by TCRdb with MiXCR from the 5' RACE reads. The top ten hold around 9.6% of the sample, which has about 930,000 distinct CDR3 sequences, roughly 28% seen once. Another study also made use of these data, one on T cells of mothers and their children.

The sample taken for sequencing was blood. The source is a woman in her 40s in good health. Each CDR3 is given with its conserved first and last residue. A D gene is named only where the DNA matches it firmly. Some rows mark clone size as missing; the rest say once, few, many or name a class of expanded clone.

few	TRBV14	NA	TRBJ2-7	TGTGCCAGCAGCCAAGGCGGGGGCGGCGGCTACGAGCAGTACTTC	CASSQGGGGGYEQYF
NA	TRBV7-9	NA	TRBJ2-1	TGTGCCAGCAGCCTCCCCCCTAGACTAGTGGGGGGGCGCGGTGAGCAGTTCTTC	CASSLPPRLVGGRGEQFF
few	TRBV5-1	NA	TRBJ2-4	TGCGCCGGCAGCATCGGGACGGTAGCCAAAAACATTCAGTACTTC	CAGSIGTVAKNIQYF
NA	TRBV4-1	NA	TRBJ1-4	TGCGCCAGCAGCTACGACGACCAGAGTCCTAATGAAAAACTGTTTTTT	CASSYDDQSPNEKLFF
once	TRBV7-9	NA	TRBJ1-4	TGTGCCAGCAGCCCCGGTGGGTTTAATGAAAAACTGTTTTTT	CASSPGGFNEKLFF
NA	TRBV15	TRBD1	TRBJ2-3	TGTGCCACCAGCAGTTCATTCGACCCGGGACAGGGGGCGACGGCAGATACGCAGTATTTT	CATSSSFDPGQGATADTQYF
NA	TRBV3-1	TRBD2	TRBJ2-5	TGTGCCAGCAGCCAAGCAGGACTAGCGGGGAGACAAGAGACCCAGTACTTC	CASSQAGLAGRQETQYF
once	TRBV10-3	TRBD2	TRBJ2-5	TGTGCCATCAGTGAGTCGCTAGCGGGATCCCAAGAGACCCAGTACTTC	CAISESLAGSQETQYF
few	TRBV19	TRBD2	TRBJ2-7	TGTGCCAGTAGCCCTGGACTAGCGAACGAGCAGTACTTC	CASSPGLANEQYF
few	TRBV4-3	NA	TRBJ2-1	TGCGCCAGCAGCCCAACCTACAGGGGAGGGGACAATGAGCAGTTCTTC	CASSPTYRGGDNEQFF
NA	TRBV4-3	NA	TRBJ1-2	TGCGCCAGCAGCCAGGACTTGCGGGGGTCTAACTATGGCTACACCTTC	CASSQDLRGSNYGYTF
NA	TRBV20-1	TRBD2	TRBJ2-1	TGCAGTGCGGTGACTAGCGGGTACTCCTACAATGAGCAGTTCTTC	CSAVTSGYSYNEQFF
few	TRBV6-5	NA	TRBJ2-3	TGTGCCAACAGTTACTCACCGGGAACTAGCACAGATACGCAGTATTTT	CANSYSPGTSTDTQYF
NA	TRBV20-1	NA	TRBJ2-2	TGCAGTGCTAGCCGAGGGCAGGCACTCGCGAACACCGGGGAGCTGTTTTTT	CSASRGQALANTGELFF
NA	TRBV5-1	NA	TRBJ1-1	TGCGCCAGCAGCTTGTGGACACTAAACACTGAAGCTTTCTTT	CASSLWTLNTEAFF
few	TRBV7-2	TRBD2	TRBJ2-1	TGTGCCAGCAGCCAGACTAGCGGGGTGAACAATGAGCAGTTCTTC	CASSQTSGVNNEQFF
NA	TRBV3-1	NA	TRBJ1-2	TGTGCCAGCGGGGCTAACTATGGCTACACCTTC	CASGANYGYTF
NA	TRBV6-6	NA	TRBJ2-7	TGTGCCAGCAGTTCGCGGCCCAGCTCCTACAATGAGCAGTACTTC	CASSSRPSSYNEQYF
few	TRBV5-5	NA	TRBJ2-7	TGTGCCAGCAGCACGGGACTGGACGAGCAGTACTTC	CASSTGLDEQYF
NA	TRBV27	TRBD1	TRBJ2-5	TGTGCCAGCAGGGACAGACAGGGGCGTGGGGAGACCCAGTACTTC	CASRDRQGRGETQYF
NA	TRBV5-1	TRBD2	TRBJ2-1	TGCGCCAGCAGCTCGGGACTAGCGGGGGGGCTGTCTGTGAGCTATGAGCAGTTCTTC	CASSSGLAGGLSVSYEQFF
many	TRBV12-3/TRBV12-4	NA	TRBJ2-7	TGTGCCAGCAGCCCTCGGACCGGGACGGTTACCTACGAGCAGTACTTC	CASSPRTGTVTYEQYF
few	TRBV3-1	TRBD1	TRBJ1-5	TGTGCCAGCAGTCCTCGACAGGGCACTCAGCCCCAGCATTTT	CASSPRQGTQPQHF
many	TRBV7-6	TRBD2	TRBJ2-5	TGTGCCAGCAGCTTACTAACTAGCGGGGGGGCCAGAGAGACCCAGTACTTC	CASSLLTSGGARETQYF
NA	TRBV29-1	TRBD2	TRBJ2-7	TGCAGCGTTGGGAGGCGCGGGAGGTTACCCCACGAGCAGTACTTC	CSVGRRGRLPHEQYF
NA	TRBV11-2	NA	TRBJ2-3	TGTGCCAGCAGCTTAGGCCAGGCCGATACGCAGTATTTT	CASSLGQADTQYF
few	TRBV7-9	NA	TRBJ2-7	TGTGCCAGCAGCTTAGAGTACATCGGCGACTCCTACGAGCAGTACTTC	CASSLEYIGDSYEQYF
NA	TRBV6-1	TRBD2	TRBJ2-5	TGTGCCAGCAGTGCAAGCGGGGGGGCCTGGGAGCAGTACTTC	CASSASGGAWEQYF
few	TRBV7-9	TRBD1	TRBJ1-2	TGTGCCAGCAGCTTAGAGGACGGGACAGAGAACTATGGCTACACCTTC	CASSLEDGTENYGYTF
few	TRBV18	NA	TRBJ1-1	TGTGCCAGCTCACCAACCATAACCGGGCCGAACACTGAAGCTTTCTTT	CASSPTITGPNTEAFF
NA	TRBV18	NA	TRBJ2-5	TGTGCCAGCTCACCAGCATCTCCGGCGGGACAAGAGACCCAGTACTTC	CASSPASPAGQETQYF
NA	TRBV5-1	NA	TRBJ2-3	TGCGCCAGCAGTGCTGCGGGGACCTCGGATACGCAGTATTTT	CASSAAGTSDTQYF
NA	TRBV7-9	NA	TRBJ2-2	TGTGCCGGCAGCTTAGTGGGGAACACCGGGGAGCTGTTTTTT	CAGSLVGNTGELFF
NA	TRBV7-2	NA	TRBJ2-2	TGTGCCAGCAGCCCCCCCGGGGACACCGGGGAGCTGTTTTTT	CASSPPGDTGELFF
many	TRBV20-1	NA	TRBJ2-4	TGCAGTGCTAGAGTGGCAGGGAAAAACATTCAGTACTTC	CSARVAGKNIQYF
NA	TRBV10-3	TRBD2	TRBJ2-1	TGTGCCATCAGTCCGAGGGGGACTAGCACCGATGAGCAGTTCTTC	CAISPRGTSTDEQFF
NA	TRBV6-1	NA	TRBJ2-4	TGTGCCAGCAGTGAAATAGTCCACCAGTACTTC	CASSEIVHQYF
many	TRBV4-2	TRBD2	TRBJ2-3	TGTGCCAGCAGTTCAAGCGGGGCTAGCACAGATACGCAGTATTTT	CASSSSGASTDTQYF
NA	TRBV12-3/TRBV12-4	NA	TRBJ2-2	TGTGCCAGCATCTTCGGAGGTCATGGGACCGGGGAGCTGTTTTTT	CASIFGGHGTGELFF
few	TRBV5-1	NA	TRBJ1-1	TGCGCCAGCAGCTTCGCGGCCAGGGCTACTGAAGCTTTCTTT	CASSFAARATEAFF
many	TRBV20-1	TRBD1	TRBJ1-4	TGCAGTGCGGGACAGGGCCGAGAAAAACTGTTTTTT	CSAGQGREKLFF
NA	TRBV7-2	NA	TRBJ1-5	TGTGCCAGCAGCTTAGCCAGGGATAGGCCCCAGCATTTT	CASSLARDRPQHF
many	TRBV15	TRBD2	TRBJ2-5	TGTGCCACCAGCAAGACTAGCGGGGGGGGCCAAGAGACCCAGTACTTC	CATSKTSGGGQETQYF
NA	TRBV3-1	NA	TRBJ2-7	TGTGCCAGCAGCCGCACCTGGGATGGGGGCTCCTACGAGCAGTACTTC	CASSRTWDGGSYEQYF
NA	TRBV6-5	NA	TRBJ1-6	TGTGCCAGCAGTGGGGACCGCGGCTTTAGGTCACCCCTCCACTTT	CASSGDRGFRSPLHF
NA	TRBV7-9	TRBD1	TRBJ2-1	TGTGCCAGCAGCTTTTGGGACAGGGGAGGGAATGAGCAGTTCTTC	CASSFWDRGGNEQFF